This T cell receptor (beta chain) was sequenced for a study of blood T cell repertoires in COVID-19. About the research overall: From T cells, B-cell-depleted T cells, or PBMCs came the material, which was cDNA or gDNA.

V shed 2 bases and J 9 bases; nucleotides not matched to a gene: 8. The CDR3 spans 14 residues. The V gene's germline CDR1 is MNHEY and CDR2 SVGEGT. In the authors' methods: The assay estimated nucleated cells by amplifying reference gene primers. Generated by immunoSEQ multiplex PCR, the TCRdb table keeps only in-frame clones and is missing some. V, J and clone size derive from that table, while D and trimming were established from the DNA sequence. Counted here are approximately 64,000 clones, roughly 88% occurring once; the ten biggest clones make up approximately 3.9%. Source material: peripheral blood. This sequence was found in a man aged 70-80 years with acute or convalescent COVID-19. J is TRBJ2-5 and V is TRBV6-2 or TRBV6-3; 8 nucleotides agree with TRBD2. CDR3 coding DNA: TGTGCCAGCAGTTACGGGACTAGGGATCGGGCCCAGTACTTC. Encoded protein: CASSYGTRDRAQYF.